This T cell receptor beta chain is drawn from a study of response to subunit inactivated influenza vaccine (dated by TCRdb to about 2018). At the level of the whole study: Deep quantitative T cell receptor repertoire profiling was used in the study to track responses to a trivalent subunit inactivated influenza vaccine.

The library was generated by RT-PCR. The sequencer listed for this sample is Illumina HiSeq 2500. The raw public data were reprocessed by TCRdb itself: fastp quality trimming at Q25, MiXCR clonotype calling, in-frame beta chains only. Each CDR3 protein gets just one entry, which takes the most common genes and DNA from the rows behind it. The sample contains 650,000 to 800,000 distinct CDR3 sequences, roughly 13% of them found a single time. The ten most abundant clones make up 5.5% to 8% of the sample. CDR1 is given as SQVTM and CDR2 as ANQGSEA, both from the germline V gene. Spanning cysteine to phenylalanine, the CDR3 consists of 14 amino acids. The CDR3 DNA has 42 bases and is translated from base 1. V is clipped by 7 bases and J by 4 bases, and the sequence between their germline boundaries is 19 bases long. This clonotype has more than one count but fewer than ten. Its antigen is unknown. The sample holds no much larger clone one base away, and base qualities are not on file.

Points the paper makes about the study in general: The authors proposed that each seasonal influenza vaccination may bring in only a limited number of new T cells.

The receptor comes from a man aged 45-65 years who received an inactivated influenza vaccine. Donor details come from another sample of the same person, matched by shared clones. The sample in question was PBMCs from blood, obtained less than 15 days before vaccination. The chain is encoded by TRBV29-1 joined to TRBJ1-2; a tentative D match to TRBD1 spans 6 bases. The CDR3 region has the sequence CSATTGPHFYGYTF. The nucleotides read TGCAGCGCTACGACAGGACCACACTTCTATGGCTACACCTTC. This CDR3, with the reference TRBV29-1 and TRBJ1-2 proteins standing in past its ends, gives the full variable domain SAVISQKPSRDICQRGTSLTIQCQVDSQVTMMFWYRQQPGQSLTLIATANQGSEATYESGFVIDKFPISRPNLTFSTLTVSNMSPEDSSIYLCSATTGPHFYGYTFGSGTRLTVV.